This T cell receptor (beta chain) was observed in a study of blood T cells in healthy people across ages. The junction had 3 bases not matched to a gene; V was cut back by 0 bases and J by 3 bases. Germline V gene data show CDR1 as SGHTA and CDR2 as FQGNSA. The CDR3 is made up of 16 amino acids. For the second PCR, which ran for about 7 to 11 cycles, a sample-barcoded 5' primer and a J-beta primer mix were used. TCRdb re-called the 5' RACE reads with MiXCR, one entry per CDR3 protein. The sample holds 540,000 or so distinct CDR3 sequences; roughly 43% are singletons and the top ten take approximately 25%.

Sequencing was carried out using blood. The rearrangement joins TRBV7-2 to TRBJ2-1, with TRBD2 matching over 9 bases. The sequence was obtained from a man at least 80 years old in good health. CDR3 DNA sequence: TGTGCCAGCAGCTTAGCGCGCGGGAGGGACTACAATGAGCAGTTCTTC. Encoded protein: CASSLARGRDYNEQFF.